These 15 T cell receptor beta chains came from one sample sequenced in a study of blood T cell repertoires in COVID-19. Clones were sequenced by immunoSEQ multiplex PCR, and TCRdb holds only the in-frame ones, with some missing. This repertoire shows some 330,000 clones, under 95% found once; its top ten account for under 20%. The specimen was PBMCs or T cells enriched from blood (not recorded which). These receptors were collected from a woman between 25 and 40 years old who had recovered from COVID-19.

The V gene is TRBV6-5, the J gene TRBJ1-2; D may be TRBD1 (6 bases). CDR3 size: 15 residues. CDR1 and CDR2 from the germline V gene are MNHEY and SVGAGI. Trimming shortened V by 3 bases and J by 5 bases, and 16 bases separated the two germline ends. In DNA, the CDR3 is TGTGCCAGCAGTTATTCCCGGGGGGGCGGTTATGGCTACACCTTC. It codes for CASSYSRGGGYGYTF.

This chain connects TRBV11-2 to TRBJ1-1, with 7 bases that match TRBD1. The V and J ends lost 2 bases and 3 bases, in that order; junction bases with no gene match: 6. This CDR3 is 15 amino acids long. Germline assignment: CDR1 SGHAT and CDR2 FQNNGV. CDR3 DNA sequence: TGTGCCAGCAGCTTATACAGGGGAGGTGACACTGAAGCTTTCTTT. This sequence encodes CASSLYRGGDTEAFF.

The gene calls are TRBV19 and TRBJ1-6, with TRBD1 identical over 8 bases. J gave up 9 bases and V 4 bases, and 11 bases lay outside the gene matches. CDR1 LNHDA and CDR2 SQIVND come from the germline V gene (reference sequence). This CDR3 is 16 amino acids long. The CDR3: CASSTRDRHPSSPLHF. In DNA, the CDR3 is TGTGCCAGTAGTACCCGGGACAGGCACCCAAGTTCACCCCTCCACTTT. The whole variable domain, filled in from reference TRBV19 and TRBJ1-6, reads DGGITQSPKYLFRKEGQNVTLSCEQNLNHDAMYWYRQDPGQGLRLIYYSQIVNDFQKGDIAEGYSVSREKKESFPLTVTSAQKNPTAFYLCASSTRDRHPSSPLHFGNGTRLTVT.

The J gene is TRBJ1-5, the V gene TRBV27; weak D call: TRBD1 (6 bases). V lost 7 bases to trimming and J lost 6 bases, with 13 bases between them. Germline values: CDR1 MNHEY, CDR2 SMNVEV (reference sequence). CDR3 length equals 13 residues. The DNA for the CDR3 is TGTGCCAGCAACGGGGGCGGGGGTCAGCCCCAGCATTTT. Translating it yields CASNGGGGQPQHF.

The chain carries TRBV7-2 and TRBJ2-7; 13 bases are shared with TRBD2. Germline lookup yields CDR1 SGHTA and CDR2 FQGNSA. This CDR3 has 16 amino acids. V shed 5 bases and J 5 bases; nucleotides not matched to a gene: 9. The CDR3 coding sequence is TGTGCCAGCAGCGGGGGACTAGCGGGATTCCGCGACGAGCAGTACTTC. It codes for CASSGGLAGFRDEQYF.

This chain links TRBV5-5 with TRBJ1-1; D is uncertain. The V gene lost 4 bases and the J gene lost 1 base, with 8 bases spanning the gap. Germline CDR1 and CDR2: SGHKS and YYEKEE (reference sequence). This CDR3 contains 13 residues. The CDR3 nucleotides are TGTGCCAGCAGCCCGAGTAAGAACACTGAAGCTTTCTTT. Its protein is CASSPSKNTEAFF.

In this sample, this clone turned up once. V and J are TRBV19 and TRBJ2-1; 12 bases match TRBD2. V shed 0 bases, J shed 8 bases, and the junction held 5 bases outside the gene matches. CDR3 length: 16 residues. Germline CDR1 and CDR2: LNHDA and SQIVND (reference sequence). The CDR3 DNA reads TGTGCCAGTAGTATAGATGCTAGCGGGAGGGGCTATGAGCAGTTCTTC. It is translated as CASSIDASGRGYEQFF.

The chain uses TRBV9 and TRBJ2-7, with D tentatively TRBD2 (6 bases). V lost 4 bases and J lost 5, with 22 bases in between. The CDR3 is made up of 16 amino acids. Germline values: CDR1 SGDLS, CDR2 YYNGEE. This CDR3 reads CASSPTGRRGWDEQYF. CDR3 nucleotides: TGTGCCAGCAGCCCCACGGGGCGGAGGGGATGGGACGAGCAGTACTTC.

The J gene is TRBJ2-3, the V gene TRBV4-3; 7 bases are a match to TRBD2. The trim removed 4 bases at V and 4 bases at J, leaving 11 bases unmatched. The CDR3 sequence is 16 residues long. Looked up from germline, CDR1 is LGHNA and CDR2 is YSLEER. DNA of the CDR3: TGCGCCAGCAGCCCCCTAGCGGAGGTGATGCCAGATACGCAGTATTTT. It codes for CASSPLAEVMPDTQYF.

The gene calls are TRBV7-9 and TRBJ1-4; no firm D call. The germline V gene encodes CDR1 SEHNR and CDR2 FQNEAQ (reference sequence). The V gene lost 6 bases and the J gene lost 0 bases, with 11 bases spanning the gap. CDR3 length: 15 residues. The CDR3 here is CASSSQPSTNEKLFF. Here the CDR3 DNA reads TGTGCCAGCAGTTCACAGCCTTCAACTAATGAAAAACTGTTTTTT.

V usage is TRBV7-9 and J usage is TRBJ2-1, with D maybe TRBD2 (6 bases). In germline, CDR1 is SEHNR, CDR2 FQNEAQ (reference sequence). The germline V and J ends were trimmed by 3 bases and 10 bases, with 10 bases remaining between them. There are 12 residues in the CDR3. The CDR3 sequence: CASSLTGGEQFF. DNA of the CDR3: TGTGCCAGCAGCTTGACCGGAGGGGAGCAGTTCTTC.

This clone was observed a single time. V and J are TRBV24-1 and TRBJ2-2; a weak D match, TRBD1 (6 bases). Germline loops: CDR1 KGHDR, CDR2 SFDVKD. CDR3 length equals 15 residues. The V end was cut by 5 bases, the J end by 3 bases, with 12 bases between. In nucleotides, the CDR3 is TGTGCCACCAGTGGGGGGCCCGGGGACACCGGGGAGCTGTTTTTT. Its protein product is CATSGGPGDTGELFF.

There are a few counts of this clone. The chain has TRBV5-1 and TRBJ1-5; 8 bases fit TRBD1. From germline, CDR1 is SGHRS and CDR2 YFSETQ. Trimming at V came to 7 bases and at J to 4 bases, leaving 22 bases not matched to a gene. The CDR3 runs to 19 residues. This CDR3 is CASLIPGQENIPSNQPQHF. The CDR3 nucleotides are TGCGCCAGCCTGATCCCGGGACAGGAGAACATCCCCTCAAATCAGCCCCAGCATTTT.

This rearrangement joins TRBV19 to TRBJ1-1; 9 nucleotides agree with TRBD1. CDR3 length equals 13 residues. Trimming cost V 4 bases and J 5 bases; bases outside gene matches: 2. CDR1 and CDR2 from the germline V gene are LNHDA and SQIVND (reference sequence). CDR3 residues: CASSTGTGTEAFF. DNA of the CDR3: TGTGCCAGTAGTACCGGGACAGGGACTGAAGCTTTCTTT.

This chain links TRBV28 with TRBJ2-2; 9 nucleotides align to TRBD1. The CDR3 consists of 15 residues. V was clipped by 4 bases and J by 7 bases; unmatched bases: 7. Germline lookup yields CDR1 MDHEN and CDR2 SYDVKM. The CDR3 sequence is CASSSPGTGYGELFF. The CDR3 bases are TGTGCCAGCAGTTCACCCGGGACAGGGTACGGGGAGCTGTTTTTT.